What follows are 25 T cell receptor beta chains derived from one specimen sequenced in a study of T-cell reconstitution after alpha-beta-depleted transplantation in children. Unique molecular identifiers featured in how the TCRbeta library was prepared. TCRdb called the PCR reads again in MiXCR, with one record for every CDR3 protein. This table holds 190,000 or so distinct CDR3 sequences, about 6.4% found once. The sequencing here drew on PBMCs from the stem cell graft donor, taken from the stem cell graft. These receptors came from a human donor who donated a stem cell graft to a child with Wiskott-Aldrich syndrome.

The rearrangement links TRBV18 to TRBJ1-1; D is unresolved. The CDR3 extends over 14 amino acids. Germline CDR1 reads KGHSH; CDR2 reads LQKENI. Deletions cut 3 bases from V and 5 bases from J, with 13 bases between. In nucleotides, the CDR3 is TGTGCCAGCTCACCCCGGGTTGGGCCTACTGAAGCTTTCTTT. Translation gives CASSPRVGPTEAFF.

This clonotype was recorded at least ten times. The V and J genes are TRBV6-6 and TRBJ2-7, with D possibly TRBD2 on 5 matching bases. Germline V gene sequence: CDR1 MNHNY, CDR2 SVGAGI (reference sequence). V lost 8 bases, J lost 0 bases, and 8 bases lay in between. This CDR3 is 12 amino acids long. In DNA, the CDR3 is TGTGCCAGCGCAGCGGCCTCCTACGAGCAGTACTTC. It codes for CASAAASYEQYF.

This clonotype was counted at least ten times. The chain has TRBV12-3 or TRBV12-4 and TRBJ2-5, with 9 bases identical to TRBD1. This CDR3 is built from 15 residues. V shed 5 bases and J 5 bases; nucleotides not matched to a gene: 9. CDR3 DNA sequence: TGTGCCAGCAGTAGCAGGGACAGGGTTGGGGAGACCCAGTACTTC. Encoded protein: CASSSRDRVGETQYF.

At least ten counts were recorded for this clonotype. CDR3 nucleotides: TGTGCCATAAGCCTTGGACAGGGGTATAACTATGGCTACACCTTC. It encodes CAISLGQGYNYGYTF. V usage is TRBV10-3 and J usage is TRBJ1-2; 9 bases line up with TRBD1. The CDR3 length is 15 residues. J was trimmed by 1 base and V by 9 bases; bases with no gene match: 9. Germline V lookup: CDR1 ENHRY, CDR2 SYGVKD.

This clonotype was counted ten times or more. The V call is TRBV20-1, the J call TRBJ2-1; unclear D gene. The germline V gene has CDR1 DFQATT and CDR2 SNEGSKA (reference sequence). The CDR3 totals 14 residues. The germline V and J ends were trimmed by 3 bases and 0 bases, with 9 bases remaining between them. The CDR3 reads CSARGAVSYNEQFF. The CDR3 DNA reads TGCAGTGCTAGGGGCGCTGTCTCCTACAATGAGCAGTTCTTC.

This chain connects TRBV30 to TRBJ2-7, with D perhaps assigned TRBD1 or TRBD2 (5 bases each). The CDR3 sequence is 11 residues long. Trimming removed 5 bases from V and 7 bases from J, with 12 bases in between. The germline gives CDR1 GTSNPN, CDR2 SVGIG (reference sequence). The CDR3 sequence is CAWGGVGEQYF. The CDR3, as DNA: TGTGCCTGGGGGGGAGTCGGGGAGCAGTACTTC. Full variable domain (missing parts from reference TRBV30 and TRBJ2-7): SQTIHQWPATLVQPVGSPLSLECTVEGTSNPNLYWYRQAAGRGLQLLFYSVGIGQISSEVPQNLSASRPQDRQFILSSKKLLLSDSGFYLCAWGGVGEQYFGPGTRLTVT.

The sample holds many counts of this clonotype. CDR3 in amino acids: CASSLETGTSVYYEQYF. Here the CDR3 DNA reads TGTGCCAGCAGCTTAGAAACTGGGACTAGCGTATACTACGAGCAGTACTTC. V gene TRBV11-2 combines with J gene TRBJ2-7; TRBD2 matches 10 bases. V dropped 0 bases and J dropped 3; count of bases not matched to a gene: 8. The CDR3 contains 17 residues. Germline CDR1 is SGHAT and CDR2 is FQNNGV. The complete variable domain, with remaining parts taken from reference TRBV11-2 and TRBJ2-7, reads EAGVAQSPRYKIIEKRQSVAFWCNPISGHATLYWYQQILGQGPKLLIQFQNNGVVDDSQLPKDRFSAERLKGVDSTLKIQPAKLEDSAVYLCASSLETGTSVYYEQYFGPGTRLTVT.

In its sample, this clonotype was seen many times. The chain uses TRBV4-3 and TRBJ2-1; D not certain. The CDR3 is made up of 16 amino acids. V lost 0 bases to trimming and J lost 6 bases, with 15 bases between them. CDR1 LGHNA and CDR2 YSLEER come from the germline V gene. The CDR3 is CASSQELQPPLNEQFF. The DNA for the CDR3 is TGCGCCAGCAGCCAAGAACTCCAACCCCCCCTCAATGAGCAGTTCTTC.

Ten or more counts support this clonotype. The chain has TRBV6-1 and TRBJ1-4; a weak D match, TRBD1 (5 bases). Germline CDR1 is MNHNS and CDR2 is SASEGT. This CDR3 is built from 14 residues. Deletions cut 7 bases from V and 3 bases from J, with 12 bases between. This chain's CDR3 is CASTQGAANEKLFF. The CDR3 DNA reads TGTGCCAGCACCCAGGGAGCCGCTAATGAAAAACTGTTTTTT.

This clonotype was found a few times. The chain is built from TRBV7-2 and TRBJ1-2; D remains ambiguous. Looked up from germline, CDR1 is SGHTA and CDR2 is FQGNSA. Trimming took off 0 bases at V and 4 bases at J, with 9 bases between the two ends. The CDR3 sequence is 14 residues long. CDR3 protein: CASSLAGGSYGYTF. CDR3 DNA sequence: TGTGCCAGCAGCTTAGCAGGCGGTTCCTATGGCTACACCTTC.

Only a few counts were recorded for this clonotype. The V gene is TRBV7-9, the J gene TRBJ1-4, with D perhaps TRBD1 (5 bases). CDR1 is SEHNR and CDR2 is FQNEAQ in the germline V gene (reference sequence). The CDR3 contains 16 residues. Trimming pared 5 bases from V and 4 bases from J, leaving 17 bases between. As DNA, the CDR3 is TGTGCCAGCAGCCAGGACAACGCCTGGGGTAATGAAAAACTGTTTTTT. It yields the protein CASSQDNAWGNEKLFF.

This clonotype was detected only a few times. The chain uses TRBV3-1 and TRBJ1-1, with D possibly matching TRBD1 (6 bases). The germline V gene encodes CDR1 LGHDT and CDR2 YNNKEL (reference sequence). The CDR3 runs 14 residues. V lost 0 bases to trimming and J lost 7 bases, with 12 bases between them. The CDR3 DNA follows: TGTGCCAGCAGCCAAGAGGGGGGGCTAAGTGAAGCTTTCTTT. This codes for CASSQEGGLSEAFF.

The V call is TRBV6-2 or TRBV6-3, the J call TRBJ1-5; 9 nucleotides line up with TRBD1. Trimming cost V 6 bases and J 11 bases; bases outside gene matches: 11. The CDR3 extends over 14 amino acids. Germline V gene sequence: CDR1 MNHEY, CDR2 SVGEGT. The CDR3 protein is CASRPTGGRWAQHF. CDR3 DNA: TGTGCCAGCAGGCCCACAGGGGGCAGGTGGGCCCAGCATTTT.

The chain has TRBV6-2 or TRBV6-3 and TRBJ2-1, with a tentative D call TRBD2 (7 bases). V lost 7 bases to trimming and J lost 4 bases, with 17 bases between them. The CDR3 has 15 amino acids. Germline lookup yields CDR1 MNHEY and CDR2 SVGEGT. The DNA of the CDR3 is TGTGCCAGCAATTCGGGGGGCGCTGGATACAATGAGCAGTTCTTC. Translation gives CASNSGGAGYNEQFF.

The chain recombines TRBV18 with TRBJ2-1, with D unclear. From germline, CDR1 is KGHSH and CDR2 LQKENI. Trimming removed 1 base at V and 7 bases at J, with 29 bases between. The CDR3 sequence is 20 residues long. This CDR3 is CASSPLPHDPKVKSRNEQFF. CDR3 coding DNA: TGTGCCAGCTCACCACTCCCCCATGATCCCAAGGTGAAAAGTCGGAATGAGCAGTTCTTC.

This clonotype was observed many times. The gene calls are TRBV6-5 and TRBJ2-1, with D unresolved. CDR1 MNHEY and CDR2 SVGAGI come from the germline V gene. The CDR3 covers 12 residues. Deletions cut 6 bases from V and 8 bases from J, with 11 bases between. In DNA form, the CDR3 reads TGTGCCAGCAGCTACCCTCCTCATGAGCAGTTCTTC. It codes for CASSYPPHEQFF.

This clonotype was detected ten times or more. The DNA for the CDR3 is TGTGCCAGCAGGCTCGACAGGGCTGGCTACACCTTC. It is translated as CASRLDRAGYTF. The V call is TRBV12-3 or TRBV12-4, the J call TRBJ1-2; 7 nucleotides line up with TRBD1. With 6 bases clipped from V and 7 bases from J, the junction kept 5 bases outside the gene matches. The CDR3 is 12 residues long.

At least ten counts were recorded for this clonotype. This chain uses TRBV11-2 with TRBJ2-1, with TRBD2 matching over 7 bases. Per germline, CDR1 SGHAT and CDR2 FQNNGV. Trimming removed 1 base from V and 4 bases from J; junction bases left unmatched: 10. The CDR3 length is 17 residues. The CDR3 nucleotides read TGTGCCAGCAGCTTAGGAGGTTGGAGGGAGGGGTACAATGAGCAGTTCTTC. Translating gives CASSLGGWREGYNEQFF.

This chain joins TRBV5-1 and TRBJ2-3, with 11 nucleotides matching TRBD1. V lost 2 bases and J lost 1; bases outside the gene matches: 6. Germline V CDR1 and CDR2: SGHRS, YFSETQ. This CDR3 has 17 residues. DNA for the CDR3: TGCGCCAGCAGCTTCGGACAGGGGGCGTTTGGCACAGATACGCAGTATTTT. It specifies CASSFGQGAFGTDTQYF.

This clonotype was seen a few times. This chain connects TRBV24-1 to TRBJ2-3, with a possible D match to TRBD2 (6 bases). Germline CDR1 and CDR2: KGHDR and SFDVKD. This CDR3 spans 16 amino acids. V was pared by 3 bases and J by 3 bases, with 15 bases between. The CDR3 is CATSDPTRSRTDTQYF. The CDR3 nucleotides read TGTGCCACCAGTGATCCGACTAGGTCAAGGACAGATACGCAGTATTTT.

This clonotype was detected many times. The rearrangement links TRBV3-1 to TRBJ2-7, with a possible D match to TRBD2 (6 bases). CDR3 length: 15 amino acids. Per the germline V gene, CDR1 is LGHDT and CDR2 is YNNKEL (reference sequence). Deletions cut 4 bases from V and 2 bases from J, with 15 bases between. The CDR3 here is CASSPGISGPYEQYF. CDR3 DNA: TGTGCCAGCAGCCCGGGTATTAGCGGTCCCTACGAGCAGTACTTC.

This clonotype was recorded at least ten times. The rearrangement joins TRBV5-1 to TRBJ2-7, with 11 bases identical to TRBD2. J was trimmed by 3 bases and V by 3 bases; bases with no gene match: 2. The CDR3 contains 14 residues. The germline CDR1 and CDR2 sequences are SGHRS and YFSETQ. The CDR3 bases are TGCGCCAGCAGCTGGGGACTAGCGGACTACGAGCAGTACTTC. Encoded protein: CASSWGLADYEQYF.

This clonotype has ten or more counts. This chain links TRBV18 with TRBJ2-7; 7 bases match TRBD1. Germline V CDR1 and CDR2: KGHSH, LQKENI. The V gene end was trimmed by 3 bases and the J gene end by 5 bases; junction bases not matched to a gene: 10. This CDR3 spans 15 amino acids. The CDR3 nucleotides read TGTGCCAGCTCACCTTTACAGGGGAGAGGAAACGAGCAGTACTTC. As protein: CASSPLQGRGNEQYF.

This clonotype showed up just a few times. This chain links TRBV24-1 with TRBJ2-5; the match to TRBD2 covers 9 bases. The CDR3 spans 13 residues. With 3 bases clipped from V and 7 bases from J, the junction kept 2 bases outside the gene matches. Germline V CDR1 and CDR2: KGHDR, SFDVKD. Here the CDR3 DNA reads TGTGCCACCAGTGATCGCGGGGGGGGGACCCAGTACTTC. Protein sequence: CATSDRGGGTQYF.

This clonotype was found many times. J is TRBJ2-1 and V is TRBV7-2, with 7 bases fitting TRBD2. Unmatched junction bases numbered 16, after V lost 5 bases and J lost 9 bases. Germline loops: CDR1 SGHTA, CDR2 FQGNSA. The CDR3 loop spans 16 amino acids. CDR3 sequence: CASSRRAGEGSGEQFF. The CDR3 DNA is TGTGCCAGCAGCCGCCGGGCGGGAGAGGGATCTGGTGAGCAGTTCTTC.